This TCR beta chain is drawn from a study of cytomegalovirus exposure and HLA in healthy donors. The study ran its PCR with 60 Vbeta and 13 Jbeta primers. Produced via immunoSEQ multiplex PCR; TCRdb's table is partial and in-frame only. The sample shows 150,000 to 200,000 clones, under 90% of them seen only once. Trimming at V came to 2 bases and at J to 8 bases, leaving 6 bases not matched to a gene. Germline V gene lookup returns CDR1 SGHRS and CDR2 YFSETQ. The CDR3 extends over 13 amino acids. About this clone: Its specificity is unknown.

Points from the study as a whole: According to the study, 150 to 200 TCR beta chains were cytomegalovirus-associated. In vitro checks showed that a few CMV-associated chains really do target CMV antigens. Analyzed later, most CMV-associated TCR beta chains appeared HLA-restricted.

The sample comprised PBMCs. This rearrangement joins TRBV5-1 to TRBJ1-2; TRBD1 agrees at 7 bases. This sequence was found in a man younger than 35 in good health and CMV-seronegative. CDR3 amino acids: CASSFEGASGYTF. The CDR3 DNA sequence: TGCGCCAGCAGCTTTGAGGGGGCGAGCGGCTACACCTTC. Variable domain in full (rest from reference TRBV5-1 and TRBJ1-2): KAGVTQTPRYLIKTRGQQVTLSCSPISGHRSVSWYQQTPGQGLQFLFEYFSETQRNKGNFPGRFSGRQFSNSRSEMNVSTLELGDSALYLCASSFEGASGYTFGSGTRLTVV.